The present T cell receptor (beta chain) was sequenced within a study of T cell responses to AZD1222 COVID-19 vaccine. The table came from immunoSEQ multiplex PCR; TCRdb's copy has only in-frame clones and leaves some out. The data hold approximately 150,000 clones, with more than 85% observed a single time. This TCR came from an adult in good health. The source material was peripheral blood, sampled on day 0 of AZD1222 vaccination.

The CDR3, as DNA: TGTGCCAGCAGTTTAAGAGGGTTGGAACTAGGACAGAACACCGGGGAGCTGTTTTTT. This translates into CASSLRGLELGQNTGELFF. The rearrangement uses TRBV27 and TRBJ2-2; D might be TRBD1 or TRBD2, each matching 5 bases. The CDR3 has 19 amino acids. V gave up 2 bases and J gave up 1 base, with 20 bases separating them. CDR1 is MNHEY, CDR2 SMNVEV, per germline (reference sequence).